This entry is about one T cell receptor (beta chain). This sample was included in a study of CD8 T cells in Susac syndrome. Random hexamers were used to reverse transcribe roughly 0.45 to 1 ug of RNA. TCRdb reprocessed the immunoSEQ multiplex PCR reads via MiXCR and lists one record per CDR3 protein. Among roughly 200,000 distinct CDR3 sequences, around 94% were seen once, and the ten largest hold roughly 0.11%. The V gene's germline CDR1 is GTSNPN and CDR2 SVGIG (reference sequence). The CDR3 is made up of 15 amino acids. Trimming at V came to 2 bases and at J to 9 bases, leaving 9 bases not matched to a gene.

The sample was CD4+ T cells from PBMCs. This chain connects TRBV30 to TRBJ1-6; TRBD1 aligns across 8 bases. This sequence originates from a human donor with Susac syndrome. Here the CDR3 reads CAWSSWTGRISPLHF. DNA of the CDR3: TGTGCCTGGAGTTCTTGGACAGGGAGAATTTCACCCCTCCACTTT.